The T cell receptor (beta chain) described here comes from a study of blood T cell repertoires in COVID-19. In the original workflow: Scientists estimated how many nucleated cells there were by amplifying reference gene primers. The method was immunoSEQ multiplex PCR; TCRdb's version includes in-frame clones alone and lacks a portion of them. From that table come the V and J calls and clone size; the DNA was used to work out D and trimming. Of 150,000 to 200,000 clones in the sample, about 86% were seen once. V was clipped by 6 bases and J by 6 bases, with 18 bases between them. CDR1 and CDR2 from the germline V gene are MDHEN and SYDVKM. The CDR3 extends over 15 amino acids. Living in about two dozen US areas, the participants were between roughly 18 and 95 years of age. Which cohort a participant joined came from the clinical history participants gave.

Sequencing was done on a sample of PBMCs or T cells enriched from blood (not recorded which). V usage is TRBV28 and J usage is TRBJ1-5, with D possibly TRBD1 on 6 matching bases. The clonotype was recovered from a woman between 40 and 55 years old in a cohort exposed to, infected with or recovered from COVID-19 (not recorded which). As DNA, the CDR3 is TGTGCCAGCAGGTCTCAGGGGTTGGCCGCTCAGCCCCAGCATTTT. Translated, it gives CASRSQGLAAQPQHF.